The 8 T cell receptor beta chains below were found in one sample sequenced in a study of identical twins. TCRdb itself ran the 5' RACE reads through MiXCR, one entry per CDR3 protein. Of 650,000 to 800,000 distinct CDR3 sequences in the sample, more than 6.5% were seen once. The same specimen was also included in a second study, on yellow fever vaccine responses in identical twins.

Sequenced: PBMCs. The receptors derive from a woman under 30 in good health.

The chain recombines TRBV6-2 or TRBV6-3 with TRBJ2-7; D unclear. Germline V gene data show CDR1 as MNHEY and CDR2 as SVGEGT. The CDR3 runs to 15 residues. Trimming shortened V by 0 bases and J by 3 bases, and 12 bases separated the two germline ends. CDR3 sequence: CASSYSTVVGYEQYF. The CDR3 nucleotides are TGTGCCAGCAGTTACTCCACAGTTGTTGGCTACGAGCAGTACTTC.

This clonotype was counted between two and nine times. V and J are TRBV27 and TRBJ2-5; maybe TRBD2 (5 bases). Trimming cost V 5 bases and J 5 bases, with 18 bases left between them. This CDR3 contains 15 residues. Looked up from germline, CDR1 is MNHEY and CDR2 is SMNVEV (reference sequence). CDR3 in DNA: TGTGCCAGCAGTCCCCGAGGGCCCGGAAGGGAGACCCAGTACTTC. Translating it yields CASSPRGPGRETQYF.

In its sample, this clonotype was seen a few times. This sequence joins TRBV7-2 and TRBJ2-7; 7 nucleotides align to TRBD1. The germline V gene has CDR1 SGHTA and CDR2 FQGNSA. J was trimmed by 1 base and V by 6 bases; bases with no gene match: 9. The CDR3 spans 15 residues. CDR3 protein: CASSLIYRGSYEQYF. The CDR3 coding sequence is TGTGCCAGCAGTTTAATTTACAGGGGATCCTACGAGCAGTACTTC.

In this sample, this clonotype turned up many times. CDR3 bases: TGCAGTGCTAGGGTAGATCGTAGCACCGGGGAGCTGTTTTTT. Amino acid sequence: CSARVDRSTGELFF. V gene TRBV20-1 combines with J gene TRBJ2-2; no definite D call. The germline gives CDR1 DFQATT, CDR2 SNEGSKA (reference sequence). The CDR3 contains 14 residues. V lost 3 bases to trimming and J lost 4 bases, with 12 bases between them.

The chain combines TRBV3-1 with TRBJ2-2; 7 bases match TRBD1. Germline values: CDR1 LGHDT, CDR2 YNNKEL (reference sequence). J lost 1 base, V lost 0 bases, and 2 bases had no gene match. The CDR3 totals 16 residues. CDR3 protein: CASSQDRGWNTGELFF. The CDR3 DNA sequence: TGTGCCAGCAGCCAAGACAGGGGGTGGAACACCGGGGAGCTGTTTTTT. The entire variable domain, with the rest obtained from reference TRBV3-1 and TRBJ2-2, is as follows: DTAVSQTPKYLVTQMGNDKSIKCEQNLGHDTMYWYKQDSKKFLKIMFSYNNKELIINETVPNRFSPKSPDKAHLNLHINSLELGDSAVYFCASSQDRGWNTGELFFGEGSRLTVL.

The chain is built from TRBV20-1 and TRBJ2-7; D might be TRBD1 or TRBD2, each matching 5 bases. CDR1 is DFQATT and CDR2 is SNEGSKA in the germline V gene (reference sequence). V was shortened by 3 bases and J by 5 bases, with 17 bases between the two germline ends. The CDR3 covers 14 residues. Here the CDR3 DNA reads TGCAGTGCTAGTAGCTCCGGGGCCGGCGACGAGCAGTACTTC. Its translation: CSASSSGAGDEQYF.

The sample holds a few counts of this clonotype. V is TRBV20-1 and J is TRBJ2-1; no reliable D call. This CDR3 has 15 amino acids. The V gene lost 1 base and the J gene lost 8 bases, with 18 bases spanning the gap. Per germline, CDR1 DFQATT and CDR2 SNEGSKA (reference sequence). The CDR3 reads CSARAPTAWIYEQFF. CDR3 DNA: TGCAGTGCTAGAGCCCCCACAGCCTGGATATATGAGCAGTTCTTC.

The rearrangement links TRBV15 to TRBJ2-5, with D unclear. The germline gives CDR1 LNHNV, CDR2 YYDKDF (reference sequence). Trimming shortened V by 0 bases and J by 1 base, and 6 bases separated the two germline ends. The CDR3 is 14 amino acids. CDR3 coding DNA: TGTGCCACCAGCAGAGATCGCCCCCAAGAGACCCAGTACTTC. Translated: CATSRDRPQETQYF. Drawing the rest from reference TRBV15 and TRBJ2-5, the complete variable domain is DAMVIQNPRYQVTQFGKPVTLSCSQTLNHNVMYWYQQKSSQAPKLLFHYYDKDFNNEADTPDNFQSRRPNTSFCFLDIRSPGLGDTAMYLCATSRDRPQETQYFGPGTRLLVL.